These T cell receptor beta chains were read from a single sample in a study of cytomegalovirus exposure and HLA in healthy donors. Clones were read by immunoSEQ multiplex PCR, and TCRdb kept only the in-frame ones, dropping some. The top ten hold 1% of the sample, which has roughly 130,000 clones, about 80% seen once. Input material: PBMCs. These receptors came from a man aged 35 to 55 in good health and CMV-seronegative. CDR3s include the opening cysteine and the closing phenylalanine or tryptophan. The D gene is left open where the match is weak. The size field is filled for only some rows; it gives once, few, many or a size class.

D	V	J	size	CDR3	DNA
NA	TRBV25-1	TRBJ1-2	NA	CASSPEANYGYTF	TGTGCCAGCAGCCCAGAAGCTAACTATGGCTACACCTTC
NA	TRBV7-9	TRBJ1-1	NA	CASSLVTRQVSSTEAFF	TGTGCCAGCAGCTTAGTAACGAGACAGGTCTCCAGCACTGAAGCTTTCTTT
TRBD1	TRBV28	TRBJ1-5	few	CASSLNGQGGQPQHF	TGTGCCAGCAGTTTAAATGGACAGGGAGGGCAGCCCCAGCATTTT
NA	TRBV5-8	TRBJ2-2	NA	CASSLEGENTGELFF	TGTGCCAGCAGCCTGGAAGGGGAGAACACCGGGGAGCTGTTTTTT
NA	TRBV10-1	TRBJ2-5	NA	CASSDAGKVQYF	TGCGCCAGCAGTGATGCCGGGAAGGTCCAGTACTTC
TRBD1	TRBV28	TRBJ2-3	NA	CASSFPQGATDTQYF	TGTGCCAGCAGCTTCCCCCAGGGGGCCACAGATACGCAGTATTTT
NA	TRBV27	TRBJ1-2	NA	CASSLRGVYGYTF	TGTGCCAGCAGTTTGCGGGGGGTCTACGGCTACACCTTC
NA	TRBV7-2	TRBJ2-5	NA	CASSSHSGVQETQYF	TGTGCCAGCAGCTCCCATTCCGGGGTCCAAGAGACCCAGTACTTC
TRBD1	TRBV30	TRBJ2-5	NA	CAWSGDSYQETQYF	TGTGCCTGGAGTGGGGACAGCTACCAAGAGACCCAGTACTTC
TRBD2	TRBV19	TRBJ2-3	once	CASSPGLAPDTQYF	TGTGCCAGTAGTCCCGGACTAGCCCCAGATACGCAGTATTTT
NA	TRBV19	TRBJ1-5	NA	CASSIRRERNQPQHF	TGTGCCAGTAGTATACGTCGGGAACGCAATCAGCCCCAGCATTTT
TRBD2	TRBV28	TRBJ2-3	NA	CASSSGLGPDTQYF	TGTGCCAGCAGTTCAGGACTAGGACCAGATACGCAGTATTTT
NA	TRBV6-6	TRBJ2-4	NA	CASSYSTENIQYF	TGTGCCAGCAGTTACTCGACAGAAAACATTCAGTACTTC
NA	TRBV7-2	TRBJ1-2	NA	CASSLVRGPYYGYTF	TGTGCCAGCAGCTTAGTGCGGGGGCCGTACTATGGCTACACCTTC
NA	TRBV7-9	TRBJ2-7	NA	CASSQSPGHSSYEQYF	TGTGCCAGCAGCCAAAGCCCGGGACACAGCTCCTACGAGCAGTACTTC
NA	TRBV28	TRBJ2-5	NA	CASSFTRQDEETQYF	TGTGCCAGCAGTTTTACTCGACAGGACGAAGAGACCCAGTACTTC
TRBD1	TRBV15	TRBJ2-7	NA	CATMNNRQGYEQYF	TGTGCCACAATGAATAATAGACAGGGCTACGAGCAGTACTTC
NA	TRBV5-1	TRBJ2-7	NA	CASSKSQDREQYF	TGCGCCAGCAGCAAATCACAGGATCGCGAGCAGTACTTC
TRBD1	TRBV10-3	TRBJ1-6	few	CAIRPRDSENSPLHF	TGTGCCATCAGACCCCGGGACAGCGAAAATTCACCCCTCCACTTT
TRBD1	TRBV5-4	TRBJ2-1	NA	CASSLALGAGGEQFF	TGTGCCAGCAGCTTGGCACTCGGGGCAGGGGGTGAGCAGTTCTTC
TRBD1	TRBV7-9	TRBJ1-4	NA	CASSSGQGEGEKLFF	TGTGCCAGCAGCTCCGGACAGGGCGAGGGGGAAAAACTGTTTTTT
NA	TRBV5-1	TRBJ1-5	NA	CASSLEGVASNQPQHF	TGCGCCAGCAGCTTGGAGGGGGTTGCCAGCAATCAGCCCCAGCATTTT
NA	TRBV2	TRBJ2-7	NA	CASSERVEQYF	TGTGCCAGCAGTGAACGGGTCGAGCAGTACTTC
NA	TRBV5-6	TRBJ2-7	once	CASRQFRDNSWEQYF	TGTGCCAGCAGACAATTCCGGGACAACTCCTGGGAGCAGTACTTC
NA	TRBV13	TRBJ1-2	NA	CASSSRGNYGYTF	TGTGCCAGCAGCTCGCGGGGTAACTATGGCTACACCTTC
NA	TRBV28	TRBJ1-3	NA	CASSQRGGINTIYF	TGTGCCAGCAGCCAGAGGGGGGGCATTAACACCATATATTTT
TRBD1	TRBV5-1	TRBJ2-1	NA	CASSLGQGVNEQFF	TGCGCCAGCAGTCTGGGACAGGGGGTCAATGAGCAGTTCTTC
TRBD1	TRBV2	TRBJ1-4	few	CASSADGTANEKLFF	TGTGCCAGCAGTGCCGACGGGACAGCAAATGAAAAACTGTTTTTT
TRBD2	TRBV7-9	TRBJ2-5	NA	CASSLASGGQETQYF	TGTGCCAGCAGCTTAGCTTCGGGGGGCCAAGAGACCCAGTACTTC
NA	TRBV25-1	TRBJ2-3	once	CASSEWRGADTQYF	TGTGCCAGCAGTGAATGGAGGGGTGCAGATACGCAGTATTTT
TRBD1	TRBV28	TRBJ2-6	NA	CASSLSTWDSSGANVLTF	TGTGCCAGCAGTTTATCGACTTGGGACAGCTCTGGGGCCAACGTCCTGACTTTC
NA	TRBV6-1	TRBJ1-1	NA	CASSEAESGFGTEAFF	TGTGCCAGCAGTGAAGCAGAGTCGGGGTTCGGCACTGAAGCTTTCTTT
TRBD1	TRBV15	TRBJ2-7	NA	CATSRAGTGRNEQYF	TGTGCCACCAGCAGAGCAGGGACAGGGAGGAACGAGCAGTACTTC
TRBD1	TRBV6-5	TRBJ2-2	NA	CASSQGTGHTGELFF	TGTGCCAGCAGTCAGGGGACAGGGCACACCGGGGAGCTGTTTTTT
NA	TRBV6-1	TRBJ1-5	few	CASSEAAGWWGNQPQHF	TGTGCCAGCAGTGAAGCGGCAGGATGGTGGGGCAATCAGCCCCAGCATTTT
TRBD1	TRBV19	TRBJ2-1	NA	CASSSRTGYSYNEQFF	TGTGCCAGTAGTTCCCGGACAGGTTACTCCTACAATGAGCAGTTCTTC
NA	TRBV5-1	TRBJ2-2	NA	CASSLGSSGPNTGELFF	TGCGCCAGCAGCTTGGGAAGTAGCGGACCGAACACCGGGGAGCTGTTTTTT
NA	TRBV30	TRBJ2-1	NA	CAWGHGNEQFF	TGTGCCTGGGGACATGGAAATGAGCAGTTCTTC
NA	TRBV6-6	TRBJ1-1	few	CASSMGAGGVNTEAFF	TGTGCCAGCTCCATGGGGGCCGGAGGAGTTAACACTGAAGCTTTCTTT
NA	TRBV5-1	TRBJ2-3	NA	CASSGARSDTQYF	TGCGCCAGCAGCGGGGCCCGGTCGGATACGCAGTATTTT
NA	TRBV7-9	TRBJ2-5	once	CASSLTEETQYF	TGTGCCAGCAGCTTAACGGAAGAGACCCAGTACTTC
TRBD1	TRBV30	TRBJ1-3	NA	CAWSQGPGTGAGNTIYF	TGTGCCTGGAGTCAAGGTCCCGGGACAGGGGCGGGAAACACCATATATTTT